What follows are 28 T cell receptor beta chains derived from one specimen sequenced in a study of blood T cells in healthy people across ages. PCR was performed a second time for roughly 6 to 12 cycles using a sample-barcoded 5' primer and a J-beta primer mix. One entry per CDR3 protein, called by TCRdb with MiXCR from the 5' RACE reads. The repertoire includes 1.5 million to 2 million distinct CDR3 sequences, approximately 30% of them detected once, and 7.7% sits in the top ten. The specimen was blood. All receptors derive from a woman in her thirties in good health.

This clonotype was observed a handful of times. This chain connects TRBV12-3 or TRBV12-4 to TRBJ2-7, with a possible D match to TRBD1 (5 bases). V was shortened by 5 bases and J by 0 bases, with 11 bases between the two germline ends. This CDR3 spans 14 amino acids. CDR3 residues: CASSPDRPSYEQYF. For the CDR3, the DNA is TGTGCCAGCAGTCCCGACAGACCCTCCTACGAGCAGTACTTC.

The CDR3 spells CASSLTGVLSPLHF. The CDR3 DNA follows: TGTGCCAGCAGCTTGACAGGGGTACTTTCACCCCTCCACTTT. The rearrangement uses TRBV7-2 and TRBJ1-6, with 8 bases matching TRBD1. Germline CDR1 is SGHTA and CDR2 is FQGNSA. The CDR3 runs to 14 residues. V shed 3 bases, J shed 9 bases, and the junction held 4 bases outside the gene matches. Supplemented by reference TRBV7-2 and TRBJ1-6, the full variable domain reads GAGVSQSPSNKVTEKGKDVELRCDPISGHTALYWYRQSLGQGLEFLIYFQGNSAPDKSGLPSDRFSAERTGGSVSTLTIQRTQQEDSAVYLCASSLTGVLSPLHFGNGTRLTVT.

The V call is TRBV12-3 or TRBV12-4, the J call TRBJ2-5; a possible D gene is TRBD1 (5 bases). Trimming left V 0 bases short and J 5 bases short, with 22 bases between. This CDR3 contains 18 residues. CDR3 protein: CASSLAAIAGYPRETQYF. In DNA, the CDR3 is TGTGCCAGCAGTTTAGCGGCGATCGCAGGGTACCCCCGGGAGACCCAGTACTTC.

The CDR3 DNA follows: TGTGCCAGCAGCCAAGACCTAGCGGGAGTGGTCCGAGACTGGTTCTTC. This codes for CASSQDLAGVVRDWFF. The V and J genes are TRBV14 and TRBJ2-1, with TRBD2 matching over 10 bases. The germline V gene encodes CDR1 SGHDN and CDR2 FVKESK. The trim removed 0 bases at V and 15 bases at J, leaving 14 bases unmatched. The CDR3 loop spans 16 amino acids.

The CDR3 loop is CASSLERTSGSKQFF. The CDR3 bases are TGTGCCAGCAGCTTAGAGAGGACTAGCGGGTCTAAGCAGTTCTTC. V usage is TRBV7-2 and J usage is TRBJ2-1; 11 bases line up with TRBD2. The CDR3 has 15 amino acids. CDR1 and CDR2 from the germline V gene are SGHTA and FQGNSA. The ends lost 1 base at V and 11 bases at J; junction bases unmatched: 7.

In this sample, this clonotype turned up a few times. The chain recombines TRBV6-1 with TRBJ2-1; 9 bases line up with TRBD2. CDR1 is MNHNS and CDR2 is SASEGT in the germline V gene. The CDR3 is made up of 17 amino acids. V shed 6 bases and J 0 bases; nucleotides not matched to a gene: 9. DNA for the CDR3: TGTGCCAGCAGCAAAACTAGCGGGTCTAGCTCCTACAATGAGCAGTTCTTC. Translation gives CASSKTSGSSSYNEQFF.

There are a few counts of this clonotype. CDR3 protein: CASERPGPPREQYF. Here the CDR3 DNA reads TGTGCCAGCGAGAGACCTGGACCACCGCGGGAGCAGTACTTC. The gene calls are TRBV25-1 and TRBJ2-7; no clear D. V gave up 8 bases and J gave up 7 bases, with 21 bases separating them. The CDR3 spans 14 residues. CDR1 is MGHDK and CDR2 is SYGVNS in the germline V gene.

In its sample, this clonotype was seen a few times. This chain joins TRBV27 and TRBJ2-1; tentative D call: TRBD2 (5 bases). CDR1 is MNHEY, CDR2 SMNVEV, per germline (reference sequence). This CDR3 contains 17 residues. Trimming removed 2 bases from V and 0 bases from J, with 14 bases in between. CDR3 sequence reads: CASSLKGRGSSYNEQFF. CDR3 in DNA: TGTGCCAGCAGTTTAAAAGGGCGCGGGTCCTCCTACAATGAGCAGTTCTTC.

CDR3 in amino acids: CSATGTSGGARDTQYF. CDR3 nucleotides: TGCAGTGCTACCGGGACTAGCGGGGGGGCCAGAGATACGCAGTATTTT. The chain joins TRBV20-1 to TRBJ2-3; 16 nucleotides agree with TRBD2. Trimming removed 4 bases from V and 5 bases from J; junction bases left unmatched: 6. The CDR3 is 16 amino acids. Germline V gene sequence: CDR1 DFQATT, CDR2 SNEGSKA (reference sequence).

J is TRBJ1-6 and V is TRBV27; D unclear. From germline, CDR1 is MNHEY and CDR2 SMNVEV (reference sequence). This CDR3 contains 13 residues. V was shortened by 8 bases and J by 5 bases, with 10 bases between the two germline ends. CDR3 nucleotide sequence: TGTGCCAGCCCAACCTCAGATAATTCACCCCTCCACTTT. It is translated as CASPTSDNSPLHF.

This clonotype came up many times. The V call is TRBV4-3, the J call TRBJ2-1; D unresolved. Trimming took 0 bases from V and 0 from J, leaving 9 bases between them. The CDR3 length is 16 residues. Per the germline V gene, CDR1 is LGHNA and CDR2 is YSLEER. CDR3 sequence: CASSQDRVFSYNEQFF. The CDR3 DNA sequence: TGCGCCAGCAGCCAAGATCGGGTCTTCTCCTACAATGAGCAGTTCTTC.

To note about this clonotype: Being one base from a much bigger clone, this may be a read error. The chain couples TRBV5-1 to TRBJ2-5, with unresolved D. Germline values: CDR1 SGHRS, CDR2 YFSETQ. The CDR3 covers 15 residues. V was cut by 4 bases and J by 11 bases, with 24 bases left in between. The CDR3 is CASSPTTLRADEQYF. CDR3 nucleotides: TGCGCCAGCAGCCCGACGACCCTAAGGGCGGATGAGCAGTACTTC.

This clonotype was observed a few times. This chain uses TRBV24-1 with TRBJ2-3; D might be TRBD1 (6 bases). Trimming removed 7 bases from V and 0 bases from J, with 13 bases in between. This CDR3 has 15 residues. Germline lookup yields CDR1 KGHDR and CDR2 SFDVKD. CDR3 protein: CATSRQDTSTDTQYF. CDR3 nucleotide sequence: TGTGCCACCAGCCGACAGGATACTAGCACAGATACGCAGTATTTT.

CDR3 region: CASSWVSGKNEQYF. CDR3 in DNA: TGCGCCAGCAGCTGGGTTAGCGGGAAGAACGAGCAGTACTTC. The chain carries TRBV5-1 and TRBJ2-5, with 8 bases aligning to TRBD2. The end of the DNA fits TRBJ2-7 better, so the J call may be wrong. CDR3 length equals 14 residues. Germline loops: CDR1 SGHRS, CDR2 YFSETQ.

CDR3 protein: CSASGSSWETQYF. The CDR3 DNA reads TGCAGTGCTAGTGGGTCTAGCTGGGAGACCCAGTACTTC. The chain has TRBV20-1 and TRBJ2-5; D is possibly TRBD2 (5 bases). Germline loops: CDR1 DFQATT, CDR2 SNEGSKA (reference sequence). V was clipped by 3 bases and J by 5 bases, with 13 bases between them. The CDR3 runs to 13 residues.

The chain recombines TRBV10-3 with TRBJ1-3; no definite D call. The CDR3 runs to 16 residues. Germline V lookup: CDR1 ENHRY, CDR2 SYGVKD. Trimming removed 2 bases at V and 2 bases at J, with 13 bases between. CDR3 loop: CAISEVSEGPGNTIYF. The CDR3 nucleotides are TGTGCCATCAGTGAGGTTTCTGAGGGCCCTGGAAACACCATATATTTT.

J is TRBJ2-1 and V is TRBV20-1, with 9 bases aligning to TRBD1. Trimming at V came to 5 bases and at J to 11 bases, leaving 10 bases not matched to a gene. CDR1 and CDR2 from the germline V gene are DFQATT and SNEGSKA (reference sequence). The CDR3 is made up of 13 amino acids. CDR3 sequence: CSADKTGGGKQFF. CDR3 nucleotide sequence: TGCAGTGCTGATAAGACAGGGGGAGGGAAGCAGTTCTTC.

The CDR3 nucleotides are TGTGCCAGCAGCTTTATCCGAGCGGGGGGGCGAGAGACCCAGTACTTC. Translated: CASSFIRAGGRETQYF. The J gene is TRBJ2-5, the V gene TRBV3-1; TRBD2 agrees at 10 bases. Germline trimming cut 5 bases from V and 4 bases from J; bases unmatched to any gene: 10. Germline V lookup: CDR1 LGHDT, CDR2 YNNKEL (reference sequence). The CDR3 length is 16 residues.

This clonotype was seen many times. The chain couples TRBV20-1 to TRBJ1-5, with TRBD1 identical over 9 bases. The CDR3 totals 12 residues. Looked up from germline, CDR1 is DFQATT and CDR2 is SNEGSKA (reference sequence). Here the CDR3 DNA reads TGCAGCGCCCGGACAGGGGATCAGCCCCAGCATTTT. It specifies CSARTGDQPQHF.

Of note for this clonotype: The junction does not match germline at one end; this may be a read error. This chain links TRBV7-2 with TRBJ2-3; tentatively, D is TRBD2 (6 bases). Germline CDR1 reads SGHTA; CDR2 reads FQGNSA. The CDR3 extends over 12 amino acids. The CDR3 region has the DNA TGTGCCAGCAGCTCCCCGGGAGATACGCGGTATTTT. As protein: CASSSPGDTRYF.

The gene calls are TRBV20-1 and TRBJ1-5; D gene ambiguous. The germline gives CDR1 DFQATT, CDR2 SNEGSKA (reference sequence). The germline V and J ends were trimmed by 3 bases and 4 bases, with 13 bases remaining between them. The CDR3 runs 14 residues. In DNA form, the CDR3 reads TGCAGTGCTAGTCTTCCCCCGCTAAATCAGCCCCAGCATTTT. Encoded protein: CSASLPPLNQPQHF.

The genes are TRBV29-1 and TRBJ1-4; D is unclear. The CDR3 length is 13 residues. CDR1 SQVTM and CDR2 ANQGSEA come from the germline V gene. V lost 7 bases, J lost 5 bases, and 14 bases lay in between. CDR3 sequence: CSAKRRLNEKLFF. The DNA of the CDR3 is TGCAGCGCCAAGCGGCGGTTAAATGAAAAACTGTTTTTT.

This clonotype was picked up a small number of times. The V and J genes are TRBV5-1 and TRBJ2-1; a weak D match, TRBD1 (6 bases). The CDR3 has 13 amino acids. Trimming stripped 4 bases from V and 8 bases from J, with 13 bases between. Germline V gives CDR1 SGHRS, CDR2 YFSETQ. In DNA, the CDR3 is TGCGCCAGCAGCGAGAGCGAGGGGGATGAGCAGTTCTTC. Translating it yields CASSESEGDEQFF.

The gene calls are TRBV20-1 and TRBJ2-5; 9 bases map to TRBD1. Germline CDR1 is DFQATT and CDR2 is SNEGSKA (reference sequence). This CDR3 has 15 amino acids. V was clipped by 0 bases and J by 3 bases; unmatched bases: 5. CDR3 DNA sequence: TGCAGTGCTAGAGATTTTACAGGGGGCAAAGAGACCCAGTACTTC. Translated: CSARDFTGGKETQYF.

Worth noting for this clonotype: The junction does not match germline at one end; this may be a read error. This chain joins TRBV6-1 and TRBJ1-5; 7 positions agree with TRBD1. The CDR3 spans 16 residues. The germline V gene has CDR1 MNHNS and CDR2 SASEGT. The CDR3 sequence is CASNLGDSHSDQPQHF. In DNA form, the CDR3 reads TGTGCCAGCAACCTCGGGGACAGCCATAGCGATCAGCCCCAGCATTTT.

With regard to this clonotype: One end of the junction fails to match germline, which may point to a read error. The chain has TRBV2 and TRBJ1-2; the D gene is possibly TRBD1 (6 bases). The CDR3 covers 13 residues. Germline V CDR1 and CDR2: SNHLY, FYNNEI. The CDR3 nucleotides read TGTACCAGCGTTGAAGGCAGGGGAGATGGCTACACCTTC. Translating it yields CTSVEGRGDGYTF.

This clonotype was counted ten times or more. V and J are TRBV12-3 or TRBV12-4 and TRBJ1-2; weak D call: TRBD1 (6 bases). This CDR3 spans 15 amino acids. Between the trimmed V and J ends, which lost 5 bases and 4 bases, there was a span of 17 bases. CDR3 loop: CASSGRGFSSYGYTF. DNA of the CDR3: TGTGCCAGCAGTGGCAGGGGATTTTCCTCCTATGGCTACACCTTC.

V is TRBV7-9 and J is TRBJ2-1; 14 bases are shared with TRBD2. Germline assignment: CDR1 SEHNR and CDR2 FQNEAQ (reference sequence). This CDR3 is 16 amino acids long. J lost 7 bases, V lost 6 bases, and 8 bases had no gene match. The CDR3 bases are TGTGCCAGCAGTTCTCAGACTAGCGGGGGGGGTAATGAGCAGTTCTTC. Translated, it gives CASSSQTSGGGNEQFF.